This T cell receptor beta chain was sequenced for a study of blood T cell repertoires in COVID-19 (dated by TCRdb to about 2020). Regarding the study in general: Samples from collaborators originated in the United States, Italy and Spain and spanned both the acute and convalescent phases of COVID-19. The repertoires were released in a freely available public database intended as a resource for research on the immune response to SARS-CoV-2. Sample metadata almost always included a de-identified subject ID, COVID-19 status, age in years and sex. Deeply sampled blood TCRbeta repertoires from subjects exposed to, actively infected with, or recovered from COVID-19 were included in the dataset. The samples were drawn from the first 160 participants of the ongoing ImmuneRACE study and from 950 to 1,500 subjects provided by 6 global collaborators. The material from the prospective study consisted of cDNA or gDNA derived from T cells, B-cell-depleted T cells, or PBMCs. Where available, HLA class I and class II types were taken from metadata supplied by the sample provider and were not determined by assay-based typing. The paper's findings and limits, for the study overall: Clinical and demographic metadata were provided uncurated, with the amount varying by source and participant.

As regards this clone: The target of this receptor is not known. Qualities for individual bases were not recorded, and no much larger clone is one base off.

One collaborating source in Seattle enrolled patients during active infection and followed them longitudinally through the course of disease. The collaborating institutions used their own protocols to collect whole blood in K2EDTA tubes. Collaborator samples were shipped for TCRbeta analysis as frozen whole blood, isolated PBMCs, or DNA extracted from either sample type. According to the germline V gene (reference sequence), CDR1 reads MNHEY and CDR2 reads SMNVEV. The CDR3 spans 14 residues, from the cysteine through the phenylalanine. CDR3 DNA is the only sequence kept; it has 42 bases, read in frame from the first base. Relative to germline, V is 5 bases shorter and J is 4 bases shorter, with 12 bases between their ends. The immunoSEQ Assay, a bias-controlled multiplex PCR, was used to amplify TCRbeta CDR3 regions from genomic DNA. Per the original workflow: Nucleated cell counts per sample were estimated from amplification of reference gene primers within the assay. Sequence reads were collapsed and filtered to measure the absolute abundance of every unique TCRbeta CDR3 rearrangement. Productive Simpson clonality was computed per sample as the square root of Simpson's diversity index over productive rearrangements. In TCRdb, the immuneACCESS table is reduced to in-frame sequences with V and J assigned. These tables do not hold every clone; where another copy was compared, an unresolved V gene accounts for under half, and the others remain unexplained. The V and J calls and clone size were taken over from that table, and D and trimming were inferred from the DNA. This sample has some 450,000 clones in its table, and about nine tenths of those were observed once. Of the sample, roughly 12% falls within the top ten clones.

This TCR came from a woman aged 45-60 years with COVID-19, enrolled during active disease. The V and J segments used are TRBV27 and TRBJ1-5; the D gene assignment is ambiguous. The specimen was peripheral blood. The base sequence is TGTGCCAGCAGTCGACGGAGATGGAATCAGCCCCAGCATTTT. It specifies CASSRRRWNQPQHF.